This TCR beta chain originates from a study of T cell changes during pregnancy in multiple sclerosis. Only in-frame clones appear in the TCRdb table, and some are missing; sequencing was by immunoSEQ multiplex PCR. The sample gives over 90,000 clones, 90% of which show up once; 0.76% is in the top ten. J was trimmed by 6 bases and V by 4 bases; bases with no gene match: 10. The CDR3 loop spans 15 amino acids. The germline V gene has CDR1 MNHNY and CDR2 SVGAGI (reference sequence). The TCR was taken from a female donor in good health, enrolled as a control in a pregnancy study. The chain couples TRBV6-6 to TRBJ2-7, with TRBD1 matching 9 bases. The sequenced sample was peripheral blood, obtained in the second trimester of pregnancy. CDR3 sequence (DNA): TGTGCCAGCAGTTCTAGGACAGGGGAAAGGAGCGAGCAGTACTTC. Protein sequence: CASSSRTGERSEQYF.